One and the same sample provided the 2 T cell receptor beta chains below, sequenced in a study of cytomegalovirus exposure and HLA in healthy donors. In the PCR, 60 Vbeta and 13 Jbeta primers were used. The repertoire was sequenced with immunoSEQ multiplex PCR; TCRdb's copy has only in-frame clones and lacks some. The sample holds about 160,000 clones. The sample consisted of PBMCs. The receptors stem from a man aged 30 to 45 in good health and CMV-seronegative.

CDR3 in amino acids: CASSLGGVTGELFF. CDR3 nucleotide sequence: TGTGCCAGCAGCTTGGGCGGGGTCACCGGGGAGCTGTTTTTT. This chain connects TRBV5-6 to TRBJ2-2, with D perhaps matching TRBD2 (6 bases). The ends were cut back, 0 bases at V and 4 bases at J, with 7 bases in the middle. The CDR3 is made up of 14 amino acids. Germline CDR1 SGHDT, CDR2 YYEEEE.

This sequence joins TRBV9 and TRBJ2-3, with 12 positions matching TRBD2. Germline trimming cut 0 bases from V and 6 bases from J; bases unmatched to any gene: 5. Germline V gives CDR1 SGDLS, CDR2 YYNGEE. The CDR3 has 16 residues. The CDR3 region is CASSVAPSGREDTQYF. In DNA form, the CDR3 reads TGTGCCAGCAGCGTAGCTCCTAGCGGGAGGGAGGATACGCAGTATTTT.